What follows are 28 T cell receptor beta chains derived from one specimen sequenced in a study of T cell changes during pregnancy in multiple sclerosis. Assay used: immunoSEQ multiplex PCR; TCRdb lists only in-frame clones, some missing. Here the sample spans around 70,000 clones, roughly 91% being singletons. The source material was peripheral blood, sampled in the third trimester of pregnancy. These TCRs come from a female donor with multiple sclerosis, enrolled in a pregnancy study.

The rearrangement joins TRBV28 to TRBJ1-1; 8 bases align to TRBD1. The germline V gene has CDR1 MDHEN and CDR2 SYDVKM. The CDR3 contains 14 residues. The V gene end was trimmed by 1 base and the J gene end by 5 bases; junction bases not matched to a gene: 3. The CDR3 DNA reads TGTGCCAGCAGTTTATCAGGGGGCGGGACTGAAGCTTTCTTT. Amino acids: CASSLSGGGTEAFF.

The chain has TRBV4-3 and TRBJ2-3; a weak D match, TRBD2 (6 bases). The germline V gene has CDR1 LGHNA and CDR2 YSLEER. CDR3 length: 17 residues. V gave up 4 bases and J gave up 6 bases, with 23 bases separating them. CDR3 protein: CASSPDTAGPPHDTQYF. In DNA, the CDR3 is TGCGCCAGCAGCCCGGATACGGCGGGGCCCCCACACGATACGCAGTATTTT.

A remark on this clone: This CDR3 is missing its conserved last phenylalanine or tryptophan, likely due to a read error. It is unclear where the CDR3 begins or ends on the DNA, so no DNA is shown, and the CDR3 is as TCRdb lists it. The CDR3 region is CSASGGTRRL. This chain connects TRBV20-1 to TRBJ2-7; the table assigns TRBD2, which was not confirmed against the DNA. Germline assignment: CDR1 DFQATT and CDR2 SNEGSKA (reference sequence). The CDR3 adds up to 10 amino acids, both ends counted.

This clone was detected once. The V and J genes are TRBV5-1 and TRBJ2-5; tentative D call: TRBD1 (6 bases). Between the trimmed V and J ends, which lost 3 bases and 5 bases, there was a span of 11 bases. The CDR3 is 13 residues long. CDR1 SGHRS and CDR2 YFSETQ come from the germline V gene. CDR3 in DNA: TGCGCCAGCAGCTACAGGGTGGAGGAGACCCAGTACTTC. Protein: CASSYRVEETQYF.

The chain has TRBV4-3 and TRBJ2-5; 10 nucleotides line up with TRBD1. Germline loops: CDR1 LGHNA, CDR2 YSLEER. This CDR3 spans 17 amino acids. After removal of 0 bases from V and 5 bases from J, the junction contained 9 bases not matched to a gene. The CDR3 DNA sequence: TGCGCCAGCAGCCAAGATCCACCCGACAGGGGGCCTGAGACCCAGTACTTC. Amino acids: CASSQDPPDRGPETQYF.

The rearrangement links TRBV29-1 to TRBJ2-1, with a tentative D call TRBD2 (6 bases). The germline V gene encodes CDR1 SQVTM and CDR2 ANQGSEA. Trimming removed 0 bases from V and 7 bases from J, with 16 bases in between. The CDR3 consists of 15 residues. Here the CDR3 reads CSVEDEGGRVNEQFF. The CDR3 coding sequence is TGCAGCGTTGAAGATGAGGGAGGCAGGGTGAATGAGCAGTTCTTC.

The rearrangement links TRBV6-6 to TRBJ1-4, with D hard to call. This CDR3 contains 14 residues. The germline CDR1 and CDR2 sequences are MNHNY and SVGAGI (reference sequence). Trimming pared 2 bases from V and 1 base from J, leaving 5 bases between. DNA for the CDR3: TGTGCCAGCAGTTACCGGGTAACTAATGAAAAACTGTTTTTT. It translates to CASSYRVTNEKLFF.

The V gene is TRBV10-1, the J gene TRBJ2-3; 7 positions match TRBD2. The CDR3 is made up of 15 amino acids. Losses at the gene ends were 5 bases for V and 6 bases for J; bases not matched to a gene: 11. Germline lookup yields CDR1 WNHNN and CDR2 SYGVQD (reference sequence). The CDR3 reads CASSPTSLQSDTQYF. DNA for the CDR3: TGCGCCAGCAGTCCGACTAGCCTCCAGTCGGATACGCAGTATTTT.

The DNA of the CDR3 is TGTGCCAGCAGGTCACTAGCTTCGGGGCACGAGCAGTACTTC. Protein product: CASRSLASGHEQYF. The rearrangement joins TRBV6-5 to TRBJ2-7; the D gene is possibly TRBD2 (6 bases). Germline V lookup: CDR1 MNHEY, CDR2 SVGAGI. There are 14 residues in the CDR3. The ends were cut back, 6 bases at V and 5 bases at J, with 17 bases in the middle.

CDR3 bases: TGTGCCCCGGCAGCCACCGTTTCGGGTGCGACGCCCCAGCATTTT. It encodes CAPAATVSGATPQHF. This sequence joins TRBV15 and TRBJ1-5; D is ambiguous. The CDR3 has 15 amino acids. Per germline, CDR1 LNHNV and CDR2 YYDKDF (reference sequence). V was shortened by 11 bases and J by 9 bases, with 26 bases between the two germline ends.

This chain links TRBV4-1 with TRBJ1-5; D not resolved. Per germline, CDR1 MGHRA and CDR2 YSYEKL. The CDR3 runs 16 residues. V lost 1 base to trimming and J lost 9 bases, with 19 bases between them. CDR3 nucleotides: TGCGCCAGCAGCCAAGGCGGCCGCTTGCCAGTAACGCCCCAGCATTTT. This codes for CASSQGGRLPVTPQHF.

The chain couples TRBV7-3 to TRBJ2-2, with D possibly matching TRBD2 (5 bases). The V gene lost 5 bases and the J gene lost 5 bases, with 12 bases spanning the gap. The CDR3 extends over 14 amino acids. The V gene's germline CDR1 is SGHTA and CDR2 FQGTGA. For the CDR3, the DNA is TGTGCCAGCAGCCCCGCGGGCGGGACCGGGGAGCTGTTTTTT. Translated: CASSPAGGTGELFF.

This chain links TRBV5-1 with TRBJ1-1; 7 bases are shared with TRBD1. Germline values: CDR1 SGHRS, CDR2 YFSETQ. The CDR3 has 12 amino acids. J gave up 7 bases and V 0 bases, and 0 bases lay outside the gene matches. CDR3 coding DNA: TGCGCCAGCAGCTTGGGACAGGGTGAAGCTTTCTTT. This translates into CASSLGQGEAFF.

This clone was seen just once. This chain uses TRBV11-2 with TRBJ1-5; unclear D gene. Trimming cost V 4 bases and J 6 bases, with 7 bases left between them. Germline CDR1 and CDR2: SGHAT and FQNNGV. This CDR3 has 12 amino acids. CDR3 in DNA: TGTGCCAGCAGCTCCAGAGGTCAGCCCCAGCATTTT. Translation: CASSSRGQPQHF.

This clone was seen only a few times. The V gene is TRBV27, the J gene TRBJ1-1; D not certain. From germline, CDR1 is MNHEY and CDR2 SMNVEV (reference sequence). The CDR3 has 15 residues. V gave up 1 base and J gave up 4 bases, with 13 bases separating them. DNA of the CDR3: TGTGCCAGCAGTTTATACCCCTCCTCGGGCACTGAAGCTTTCTTT. As protein: CASSLYPSSGTEAFF.

V usage is TRBV2 and J usage is TRBJ2-6; D might be TRBD2 (7 bases). Trimming removed 6 bases from V and 0 bases from J, with 15 bases in between. This CDR3 contains 17 residues. Germline CDR1 and CDR2: SNHLY and FYNNEI. The CDR3 region has the DNA TGTGCCAGCAGCGGTGGGAGGGGGACCTCTGGGGCCAACGTCCTGACTTTC. Amino acids: CASSGGRGTSGANVLTF.

This chain uses TRBV7-2 with TRBJ2-1, with 15 bases lining up with TRBD2. This CDR3 has 18 amino acids. V lost 3 bases to trimming and J lost 8 bases; unmatched junction nucleotides: 11. Germline V gives CDR1 SGHTA, CDR2 FQGNSA. In nucleotides, the CDR3 is TGTGCCAGCAGCTTGTACTGGACTAGCGGGGGGGCCATCGATGAGCAGTTCTTC. Residues: CASSLYWTSGGAIDEQFF.

This clone was seen just once. The DNA is left out, because the CDR3 cannot be placed on it with certainty; the CDR3 is given as TCRdb lists it. The J gene is TRBJ2-7, the V gene TRBV7-2; the DNA was not compared with TRBD2, the D call given in the table. Inclusive of both ends, the CDR3 amounts to 13 amino acids. CDR1 and CDR2 from the germline V gene are SGHTA and FQGNSA. CDR3 amino acids: CASSFGPGGGQYF.

V and J are TRBV6-6 and TRBJ1-3; unclear D gene. Germline CDR1 and CDR2: MNHNY and SVGAGI (reference sequence). V dropped 5 bases and J dropped 0 bases, with 14 bases sitting between them. CDR3 length: 16 amino acids. The CDR3 is CASSPLGLLSGNTIYF. CDR3 nucleotides: TGTGCCAGCAGTCCCCTTGGACTGCTCTCTGGAAACACCATATATTTT.

The V and J genes are TRBV6-5 and TRBJ2-7; tentatively, D is TRBD1 (8 bases). The germline CDR1 and CDR2 sequences are MNHEY and SVGAGI. This CDR3 is built from 12 residues. V lost 6 bases and J 13 bases, leaving 19 bases between the germline ends. CDR3 residues: CASRSGEGQAYF. CDR3 nucleotides: TGTGCCAGCAGGTCCGGGGAGGGACAGGCCTACTTC.

The V and J genes are TRBV18 and TRBJ1-2, with 8 nucleotides matching TRBD1. CDR1 is KGHSH and CDR2 is LQKENI in the germline V gene. The CDR3 has 15 amino acids. V lost 3 bases, J lost 0 bases, and 3 bases stayed unmatched. The CDR3 coding sequence is TGTGCCAGCTCACCCTCAGGGGGCACTAACTATGGCTACACCTTC. Amino acid sequence: CASSPSGGTNYGYTF.

The V call is TRBV27, the J call TRBJ2-3, with a weak D call TRBD2 (7 bases). Between the trimmed V and J ends, which lost 7 bases and 2 bases, there was a span of 25 bases. Germline lookup yields CDR1 MNHEY and CDR2 SMNVEV (reference sequence). The CDR3 totals 18 residues. Here the CDR3 reads CASIRRGGGVTSTDTQYF. The CDR3 region has the DNA TGTGCCAGCATCCGACGCGGGGGCGGAGTAACCTCCACAGATACGCAGTATTTT.

The chain has TRBV27 and TRBJ1-2; 9 bases line up with TRBD1. The CDR3 is made up of 14 amino acids. Germline values: CDR1 MNHEY, CDR2 SMNVEV (reference sequence). The trim removed 3 bases at V and 4 bases at J, leaving 3 bases unmatched. This chain's CDR3 is CASSLTGGGYGYTF. The CDR3 region has the DNA TGTGCCAGCAGTTTGACAGGGGGAGGCTATGGCTACACCTTC.

CDR3 residues: CASSIRLAGGPSYNEQFF. The CDR3 nucleotides are TGTGCCAGTAGTATACGCCTAGCGGGGGGGCCGTCCTACAATGAGCAGTTCTTC. This chain joins TRBV19 and TRBJ2-1; TRBD2 matches 12 bases. The V and J ends lost 2 bases and 1 base, in that order; junction bases with no gene match: 6. CDR1 LNHDA and CDR2 SQIVND come from the germline V gene (reference sequence). This CDR3 comprises 18 residues.

The gene calls are TRBV7-3 and TRBJ2-5, with 10 bases that match TRBD1. Germline V lookup: CDR1 SGHTA, CDR2 FQGTGA. Losses at the gene ends were 5 bases for V and 3 bases for J; bases not matched to a gene: 18. The CDR3 runs to 19 residues. The DNA for the CDR3 is TGTGCCAGCAGCCTCCGGGACAGGGGCATAGGCGGGGTTGAAGAGACCCAGTACTTC. The encoded protein is CASSLRDRGIGGVEETQYF.

The chain combines TRBV19 with TRBJ2-7; TRBD1 aligns across 11 bases. The germline CDR1 and CDR2 sequences are LNHDA and SQIVND (reference sequence). This CDR3 has 16 amino acids. V lost 9 bases to trimming and J lost 5 bases; unmatched junction nucleotides: 15. The CDR3 region has the DNA TGTGCCAGCGGCGGGACAGGGGGATTAGTCGACGACGAGCAGTACTTC. Protein: CASGGTGGLVDDEQYF.

V and J are TRBV5-1 and TRBJ1-2; TRBD1 matches 7 bases. With V trimmed by 4 bases and J by 7 bases, 4 bases remained unmatched. The CDR3 extends over 12 amino acids. Germline V gene data show CDR1 as SGHRS and CDR2 as YFSETQ. CDR3 nucleotide sequence: TGCGCCAGCAGCCGCGACAGGGCTGGCTACACCTTC. Protein sequence: CASSRDRAGYTF.

The V call is TRBV4-1, the J call TRBJ2-7; the match to TRBD1 covers 9 bases. Trimming at V came to 0 bases and at J to 4 bases, leaving 10 bases not matched to a gene. This CDR3 has 17 residues. The germline CDR1 and CDR2 sequences are MGHRA and YSYEKL. The CDR3 DNA reads as TGCGCCAGCAGCCAAGATTACGGGACAGGGCCAGGATACGAGCAGTACTTC. It encodes CASSQDYGTGPGYEQYF.